A selection of T cell receptor beta chains follows, all from one sample in a study of cytomegalovirus exposure and HLA in healthy donors. The table came from immunoSEQ multiplex PCR; TCRdb's copy has only in-frame clones and leaves some out. The data show tens of thousands of clones, 60% to 85% seen once. The sequencing sample was made of PBMCs. These TCRs come from a male donor in good health and CMV-seropositive. Each CDR3 is given with its conserved first and last residue. A D gene is named only where the DNA matches it firmly. The size of a clone is reported for some rows only, either as once, few or many, or as a class for expanded clones.

D,V,size,J,DNA,CDR3
-,TRBV2,once,TRBJ1-3,TGTGCCATCACATTTGGGGAGCTAACTGGAAACACCATATATTTT,CAITFGELTGNTIYF
TRBD1,TRBV6-1,-,TRBJ2-7,TGTGCCAGCAGTCCCCGACAGGGACCCTACGAGCAGTACTTC,CASSPRQGPYEQYF
TRBD2,TRBV5-6,few,TRBJ2-7,TGTGCCAGCAGGGTAGCGGGAAACTACGAGCAGTACTTC,CASRVAGNYEQYF
-,TRBV19,once,TRBJ2-7,TGTGCCAGTAGTCAACAGGGATCCTCCTACGAGCAGTACTTC,CASSQQGSSYEQYF
-,TRBV13,-,TRBJ2-7,TGTGCCAGCAGTCGACTTCTACAGGGCTCCGAGCAGTACTTC,CASSRLLQGSEQYF
-,TRBV7-9,few,TRBJ1-1,TGTGCCAGCAGCTTAATCTCCCTAACTGAAGCTTTCTTT,CASSLISLTEAFF
-,TRBV6-5,few,TRBJ1-5,TGTGCCAGCAGCCGCGAACGGTTCAATCAGCCCCAGCATTTT,CASSRERFNQPQHF
TRBD2,TRBV28,-,TRBJ2-2,TGTGCCAGCTGGGGGACTAAGCGGGAGGTCACCGGGGAGCTGTTTTTT,CASWGTKREVTGELFF
TRBD2,TRBV4-1,-,TRBJ2-2,TGCGCCAGCAAGAGAGCGGGGGGGGGTGGGGAGCTGTTTTTT,CASKRAGGGGELFF
-,TRBV4-2,-,TRBJ1-2,TGTGCCAGCAGCCAATTCTGGGGCCCGTATAACTATGGCTACACCTTC,CASSQFWGPYNYGYTF
-,TRBV6-5,-,TRBJ1-3,TGTGCCAGCAGTTACGCACAGGGATTTACTGGAAACACCATATATTTT,CASSYAQGFTGNTIYF
TRBD2,TRBV5-5,few,TRBJ2-1,TGTGCCAGTAAGACTAGCGGGGGGGCAACGAATGAGCAGTTCTTC,CASKTSGGATNEQFF
TRBD1,TRBV5-4,-,TRBJ1-1,TGTGCCAGCAGCTCTGCAGGGGGCACTGAAGCTTTCTTT,CASSSAGGTEAFF
-,TRBV7-9,-,TRBJ2-7,TGTTCCAGCAGCTCAAACGGGTACGAGCAGTACTTC,CSSSSNGYEQYF
TRBD1,TRBV28,-,TRBJ1-2,TGTGCCAGCAGGCCGGGACAGACCACCCATGGCTACACCTTC,CASRPGQTTHGYTF
-,TRBV2,-,TRBJ2-7,TGTGCCAGCGTAACAGCTCCCTCCGAGCAGTACTTC,CASVTAPSEQYF
TRBD1,TRBV5-4,-,TRBJ1-2,TGTGCCAGCAGCTTGGCTGGGACAGTATTAGGCTACACCTTC,CASSLAGTVLGYTF
-,TRBV4-1,-,TRBJ1-1,TGCGCCAGCAGCCAAGAGTCGAGGACAGAAGCTTTCTTT,CASSQESRTEAFF
-,TRBV7-9,-,TRBJ1-2,TGTTCCAGCAGCCCCCTGGGCAACTATGGCTACACCTTC,CSSSPLGNYGYTF
TRBD2,TRBV6-5,-,TRBJ2-1,TGTGCCAGCAGTCCCGAGCGGGAGGGTTACAATGAGCAGTTCTTC,CASSPEREGYNEQFF
TRBD2,TRBV12-5,-,TRBJ2-1,TGTGCTAGTGGTTTGGGTTGGCGGGAGCCCTACAATGAGCAGTTCTTC,CASGLGWREPYNEQFF
-,TRBV9,-,TRBJ1-3,TGTGCCAGCAGCGCCCAGGGAAACACCATATATTTT,CASSAQGNTIYF
TRBD1,TRBV16,-,TRBJ2-7,TGTGCCAGCAGCCAAACAGGGGGATACGAGCAGTACTTC,CASSQTGGYEQYF
-,TRBV2,-,TRBJ2-2,TGTGCCAACAGTGGTACGAGGGCAGGAAACGGGGAGCTGTTTTTT,CANSGTRAGNGELFF
TRBD2,TRBV5-1,-,TRBJ2-7,TGCGCCAGCAGCTTGGGCGGACTAGCGGGTTTGGATGGTCGCGAGCAGTACTTC,CASSLGGLAGLDGREQYF
TRBD2,TRBV29-1,-,TRBJ2-1,TGCAGCGTTGAAGGAACCCCAGAAGCGGGAGGGATGGATGAGCAGTTCTTC,CSVEGTPEAGGMDEQFF
TRBD1,TRBV28,-,TRBJ1-2,TGTGCCAGCAGTTTGGCAGGGGGAGAATATGGCTACACCTTC,CASSLAGGEYGYTF
TRBD1,TRBV7-8,-,TRBJ1-4,TGTGCCAGCAGCTTACGGGACAGCTATAATGAAAAACTGTTTTTT,CASSLRDSYNEKLFF
TRBD2,TRBV6-5,-,TRBJ2-3,TGTGCCAGCAGTCCCCTCGGACTAGCGGGCGAGTATTTT,CASSPLGLAGEYF
-,TRBV20-1,-,TRBJ1-2,TGCAACTTAGGAGGGGGCTACACCTTC,CNLGGGYTF
-,TRBV28,-,TRBJ1-3,TGTGCCAGCAGACCCCCGAGTGAAGGAAACACCATATATTTT,CASRPPSEGNTIYF
TRBD2,TRBV5-6,few,TRBJ2-5,TGTGCCAGCAGTCTCCCGGGACTAGCGGGAGATAGTGAGACCCAGTACTTC,CASSLPGLAGDSETQYF
-,TRBV6-1,-,TRBJ2-5,TGTGCCAGCCACAGGGAGGAGACCCAGTACTTC,CASHREETQYF
-,TRBV2,-,TRBJ2-2,TGTGCCAGCAGTTTTGTCAGACTCACCGGGGAGCTGTTTTTT,CASSFVRLTGELFF
-,TRBV7-6,few,TRBJ1-2,TGTGCCAGCAGTTCCGACAGAAACTATGGCTACCCCTTC,CASSSDRNYGYPF
TRBD1,TRBV19,-,TRBJ2-1,TGTGCCAGTAGTATCACCGACAGGGGACAGGGGAATGAGCAGTTCTTC,CASSITDRGQGNEQFF
-,TRBV7-9,-,TRBJ1-5,TGTGCCAGCAGCTCAGGGGCAGCAGGAGTCTATAGCAATCAGCCCCAGCATTTT,CASSSGAAGVYSNQPQHF
-,TRBV5-4,-,TRBJ2-7,TGTGCCAGCAGCACCGGTTTCCTCTCCTACGAGCAGTACTTC,CASSTGFLSYEQYF
-,TRBV30,-,TRBJ2-3,TGTGCCTGGAGTGTACACTCTTGGACCCGAGCGGAGAGCACAGATACGCAGTATTTT,CAWSVHSWTRAESTDTQYF
-,TRBV25-1,few,TRBJ1-5,TGTGCCAGCAGCGCCACAGGGTTTAGCAATCAGCCCCAGCATTTT,CASSATGFSNQPQHF
TRBD2,TRBV7-8,-,TRBJ2-7,TGTGCCAGCAGCCTTAGACCAATAGCGGGAGGATACGAGCAGTACTTC,CASSLRPIAGGYEQYF